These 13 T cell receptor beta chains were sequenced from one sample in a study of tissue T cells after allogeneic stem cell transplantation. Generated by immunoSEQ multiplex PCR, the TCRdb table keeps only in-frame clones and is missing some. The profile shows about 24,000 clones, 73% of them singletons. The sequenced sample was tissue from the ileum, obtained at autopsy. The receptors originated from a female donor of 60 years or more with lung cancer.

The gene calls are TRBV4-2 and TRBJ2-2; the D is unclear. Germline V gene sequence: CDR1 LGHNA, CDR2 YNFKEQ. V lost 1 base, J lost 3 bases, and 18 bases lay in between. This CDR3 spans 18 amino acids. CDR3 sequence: CASSQGRSRAEDTGELFF. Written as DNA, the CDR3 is TGTGCCAGCAGCCAAGGTAGATCTAGGGCGGAAGACACCGGGGAGCTGTTTTTT.

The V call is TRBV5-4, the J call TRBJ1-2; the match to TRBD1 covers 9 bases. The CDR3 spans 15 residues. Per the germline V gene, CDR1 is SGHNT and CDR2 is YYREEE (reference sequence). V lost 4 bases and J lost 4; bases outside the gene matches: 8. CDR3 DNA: TGTGCCAGCAGCATCAGACAGGGGGGGGGCTATGGCTACACCTTC. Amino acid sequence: CASSIRQGGGYGYTF.

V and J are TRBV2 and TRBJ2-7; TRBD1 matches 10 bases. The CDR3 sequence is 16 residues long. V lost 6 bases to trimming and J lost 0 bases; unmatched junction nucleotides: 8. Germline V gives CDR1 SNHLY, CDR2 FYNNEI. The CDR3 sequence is CASRDPGQGSSYEQYF. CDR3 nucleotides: TGTGCCAGCAGGGATCCGGGACAGGGGTCCTCCTACGAGCAGTACTTC. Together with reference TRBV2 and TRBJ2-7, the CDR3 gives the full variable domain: EPEVTQTPSHQVTQMGQEVILRCVPISNHLYFYWYRQILGQKVEFLVSFYNNEISEKSEIFDDQFSVERPDGSNFTLKIRSTKLEDSAMYFCASRDPGQGSSYEQYFGPGTRLTVT.

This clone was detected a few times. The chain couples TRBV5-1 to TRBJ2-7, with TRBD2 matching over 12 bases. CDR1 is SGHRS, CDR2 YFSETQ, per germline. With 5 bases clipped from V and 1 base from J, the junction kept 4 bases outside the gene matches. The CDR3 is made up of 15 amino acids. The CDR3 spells CASRSTSGSSYEQYF. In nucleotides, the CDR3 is TGCGCCAGCAGATCGACTAGCGGGAGTTCCTACGAGCAGTACTTC.

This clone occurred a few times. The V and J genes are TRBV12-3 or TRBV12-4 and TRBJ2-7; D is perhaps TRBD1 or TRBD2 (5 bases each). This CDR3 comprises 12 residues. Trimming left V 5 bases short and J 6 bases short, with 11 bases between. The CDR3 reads CASSPGAREQYF. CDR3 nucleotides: TGTGCCAGCAGTCCCGGGGCCCGCGAGCAGTACTTC.

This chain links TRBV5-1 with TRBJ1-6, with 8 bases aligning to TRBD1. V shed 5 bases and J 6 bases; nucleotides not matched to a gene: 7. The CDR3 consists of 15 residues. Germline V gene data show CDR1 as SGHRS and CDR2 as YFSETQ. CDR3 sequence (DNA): TGCGCCAGCAGGGCGGCCCAGGGGGCTAATTCACCCCTCCACTTT. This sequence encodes CASRAAQGANSPLHF. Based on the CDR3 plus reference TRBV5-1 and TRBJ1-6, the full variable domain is KAGVTQTPRYLIKTRGQQVTLSCSPISGHRSVSWYQQTPGQGLQFLFEYFSETQRNKGNFPGRFSGRQFSNSRSEMNVSTLELGDSALYLCASRAAQGANSPLHFGNGTRLTVT.

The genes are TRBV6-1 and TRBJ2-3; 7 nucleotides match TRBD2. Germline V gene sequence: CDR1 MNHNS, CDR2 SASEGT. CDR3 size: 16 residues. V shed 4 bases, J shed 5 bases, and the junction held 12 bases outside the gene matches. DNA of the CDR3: TGTGCCAGCAGTGGCCGTCTGGGCGGGGGTGGAGATACGCAGTATTTT. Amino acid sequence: CASSGRLGGGGDTQYF.

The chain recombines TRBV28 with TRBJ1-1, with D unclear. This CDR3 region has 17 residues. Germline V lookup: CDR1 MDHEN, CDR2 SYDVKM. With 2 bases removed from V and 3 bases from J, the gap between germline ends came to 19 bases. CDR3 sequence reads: CASSLRLSTSRYTEAFF. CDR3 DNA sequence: TGTGCCAGCAGTTTACGCCTGTCTACCTCTCGGTACACTGAAGCTTTCTTT.

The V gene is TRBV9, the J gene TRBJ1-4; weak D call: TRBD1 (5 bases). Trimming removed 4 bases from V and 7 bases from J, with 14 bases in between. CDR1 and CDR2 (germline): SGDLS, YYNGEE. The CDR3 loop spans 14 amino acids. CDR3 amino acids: CASSHSRDGEKLFF. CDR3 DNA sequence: TGTGCCAGCAGCCATTCCCGGGACGGTGAAAAACTGTTTTTT. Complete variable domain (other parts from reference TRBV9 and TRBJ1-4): DSGVTQTPKHLITATGQRVTLRCSPRSGDLSVYWYQQSLDQGLQFLIQYYNGEERAKGNILERFSAQQFPDLHSELNLSSLELGDSALYFCASSHSRDGEKLFFGSGTQLSVL.

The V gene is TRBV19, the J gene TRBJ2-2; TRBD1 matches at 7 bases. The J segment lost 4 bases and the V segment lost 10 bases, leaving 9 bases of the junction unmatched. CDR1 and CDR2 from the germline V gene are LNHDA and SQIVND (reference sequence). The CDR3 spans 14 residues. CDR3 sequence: CAIRRQGPTGELFF. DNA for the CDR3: TGTGCCATACGCCGACAGGGACCCACCGGGGAGCTGTTTTTT.

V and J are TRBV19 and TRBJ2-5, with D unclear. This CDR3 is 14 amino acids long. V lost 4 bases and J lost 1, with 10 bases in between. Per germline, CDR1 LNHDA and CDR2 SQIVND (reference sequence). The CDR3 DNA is TGTGCCAGTAGTAAGGTCGGTTTCCAAGAGACCCAGTACTTC. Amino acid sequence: CASSKVGFQETQYF.

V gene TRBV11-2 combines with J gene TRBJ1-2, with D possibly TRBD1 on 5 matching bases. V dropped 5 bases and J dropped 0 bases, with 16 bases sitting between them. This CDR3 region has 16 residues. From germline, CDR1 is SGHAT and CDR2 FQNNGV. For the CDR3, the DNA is TGTGCCAGCAGCCCTCTTCGGGGGGAAGCTAACTATGGCTACACCTTC. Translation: CASSPLRGEANYGYTF.

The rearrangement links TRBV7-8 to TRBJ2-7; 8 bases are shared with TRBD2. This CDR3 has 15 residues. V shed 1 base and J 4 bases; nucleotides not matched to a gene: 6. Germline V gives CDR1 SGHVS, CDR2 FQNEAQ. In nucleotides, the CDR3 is TGTGCCAGCAGCTTAGTTTCCGGGAGGGCTTACGAGCAGTACTTC. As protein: CASSLVSGRAYEQYF.